This TCR beta chain originates from a study of cytomegalovirus exposure and HLA in healthy donors. General study points: Presence/absence analyses supposed approximately even sequencing depth among donors. Generally TCR sequences proved uncommon, though certain public TCRs appeared in numerous donors. Available immune exposure information was restricted to CMV serostatus only.

13 Jbeta primers and 60 Vbeta primers were used for the PCR. TCRdb's table, derived via immunoSEQ multiplex PCR, lists solely in-frame clones and lacks some. The sample includes about 110,000 clones, over 60% of them seen just once. Per germline, CDR1 SGHNT and CDR2 YYREEE (reference sequence). There are 13 residues in the CDR3. V was pared by 4 bases and J by 7 bases, with 14 bases between. On this clone: Its antigen is still unknown.

Though nominally healthy at sampling, donors likely had unrecorded immune exposures. Sequencing was done on a sample of PBMCs. This clonotype was obtained from a woman in her 30s in good health and CMV-seronegative. This rearrangement joins TRBV5-4 to TRBJ1-1; TRBD1 might be the D (6 bases). The CDR3 region is CASSVWDMDEAFF. CDR3 DNA sequence: TGTGCCAGCAGCGTCTGGGACATGGATGAAGCTTTCTTT.